This entry describes one T cell receptor beta chain. The target of this receptor is not known. Relative to the germline gene, one junction end is altered; a read error may explain this. This sample is drawn from a study of vaccination and CD4 T cells after COVID-19 (dated by TCRdb to the early 2020s). Regarding the study in general: The convalescent cohort included six males and four females, with two Hispanic individuals, seven Caucasians, two Asians and one multiracial person. Each participant got two doses of either the Pfizer-BioNTech BNT162b2 vaccine (n=8) or the Moderna mRNA-1273 vaccine (n=2). Post-COVID blood samples were collected from convalescent patients a median of around 96 days after diagnosis, with a range of about 30 to 170 days. Post-vaccine blood samples were collected a median of approximately 72 days after the second vaccine dose, ranging from roughly 12 to 250 days. Culture stimuli were overlapping spike peptide pools from SARS-CoV-2 and from the common cold coronaviruses HCoV-NL63, HCoV-OC43 and HCoV-229E. As controls, cultures received a CEFX viral epitope pool (the positive control), an HIV-1 Nef peptide pool (the negative control), or no peptide at all. The spike-specific CD4+ TCR repertoire was compared before and after mRNA vaccination in over 9 COVID-19 convalescent patients and a handful of infection-naive healthy vaccine recipients. In an earlier paper using these donors, memory CD4+ T cell crossreactivity between SARS-CoV-2 and common cold coronavirus spike proteins was assessed at the TCR clonotype level.

The protocol used for the library was PCR. DNA from cultured CD4+ T cells underwent TCR sequencing with the Oncomine TCR Beta short-read assay at the Johns Hopkins FTIC core. The QIAamp micro DNA kit was used to extract genomic DNA from the cultured CD4+ T cells. Oncomine TCR Beta libraries made from cultured CD4+ T cells were pooled using unique dual indexes and sequenced on an Illumina iSeq 100. In the source study's methods: Non-productive sequences were filtered out, and CDR3s that did not start with C, did not end with F or W, or were shorter than 7 amino acids were discarded. Antigen-specific clonotypes were identified using the MANAFEST web application through comparison of peptide-stimulated wells with reference and other culture wells. Positive clones required FDR below 0.05, an odds ratio above 5, and productive frequency above 0.1% in at least two of three replicate wells. Cross-reactive clonotypes were defined as significantly expanded in both SARS-CoV-2 spike wells and at least one common cold coronavirus spike condition. CDR3 homology was assessed with Levenshtein distances (stringdist) and unrooted phylogenetic trees (ape) in R version 3.6.1. The raw public data were reprocessed by TCRdb itself: fastp quality trimming at Q25, MiXCR clonotype calling, in-frame beta chains only. CDR3 protein sequences are deduplicated, and each keeps its most common genes and DNA. TCRdb's processing, not the study's, gives the V and J calls here. Counted in this sample were 5,000 to 6,000 distinct CDR3 sequences; about 40% of them appeared once. The ten most abundant clones make up less than 45% of the sample.

Reading the germline V gene (reference sequence) gives CDR1 DFQATT and CDR2 SNEGSKA. Inclusive of the bounding cysteine and phenylalanine, the CDR3 is 12 residues long. The kept DNA is CDR3 alone, 36 bases in frame from the first base. Broad study findings and their caveats: Only a relatively small number of convalescent patients were included in the study, and early timepoints following natural infection were not analyzed. The median number of SARS-CoV-2-reactive clonotypes rose from around 22 after infection to about 40 after vaccination, but the change was not significant. Among the post-vaccine SARS-CoV-2-reactive clones in convalescent patients, a median about 87% showed up only after vaccination, which suggests vaccine-specific priming. In convalescent patients, nearly all vaccine-specific clones (304 of 307) were found to be mono-reactive for SARS-CoV-2 spike rather than cross-reactive with common cold coronaviruses.

This specimen's treatment or condition label, per the study, means: approximately nine-day PBMC culture with coronavirus spike peptide pools or control peptides (ViraFEST assay). CD4+ T cells from unexposed donors were collected before the COVID-19 pandemic (2011-2018). The ViraFEST assay, used in the study, expanded antigen-specific T cells with peptide pools and then identified the expanded clonotypes through TCR sequencing. Each well held about 1.8 million PBMCs cultured with approximately 9.2 ug/ml peptide pools in IMDM containing around 5% human AB serum and 7.5 to 10 IU/ml IL-2. Half of the culture medium was replaced with fresh IL-2-containing medium on days 3 and 7. After approximately 11 days of culture, CD4+ T cells were isolated by negative selection with the EasySep CD4+ T cell isolation kit. As far as cell numbers permitted, CD4+ T cells from unexposed donors were tested for reactivity against SARS-CoV-2 S and N as well as four spike pools from common cold coronaviruses. Ficoll-Paque Plus gradient centrifugation was used to isolate PBMCs from whole blood, and the isolated PBMCs were then either used fresh or cryopreserved at -140C. In general, triplicate wells were set up for every culture condition. Leukapheresis product for the unexposed donors was purchased commercially.

Input material: CD4+ T cells from blood, cultured in vitro. This sequence was found in a human donor in good health. The V and J segments used are TRBV20-1 and TRBJ2-1, with no D gene named confidently. The nucleotides are TGCAGTGCCAGAGGTGTTAGCCATGAGCAGTTCTTC. Its coded protein is CSARGVSHEQFF.